One sample yielded the 8 T cell receptor beta chains listed below, sequenced in a study of response to subunit inactivated influenza vaccine. TCRdb reprocessed the RT-PCR reads with MiXCR, giving one entry per CDR3 protein. The sample contains under 950,000 distinct CDR3 sequences, about 20% of which appear only once. This specimen was PBMCs from blood, taken roughly 5 days after vaccination. These TCRs come from a middle-aged man who received an inactivated influenza vaccine.

In this sample, this clonotype turned up a few times. V and J are TRBV7-2 and TRBJ2-7; no reliable D call. The V gene lost 2 bases and the J gene lost 7 bases, with 12 bases spanning the gap. The V gene's germline CDR1 is SGHTA and CDR2 FQGNSA. This CDR3 is built from 13 residues. In DNA, the CDR3 is TGTGCCAGCAGCTTACCACTACTCGGAGAGCAGTACTTC. Protein sequence: CASSLPLLGEQYF.

This clonotype was detected only a few times. The chain couples TRBV6-5 to TRBJ1-2, with D maybe TRBD1 (5 bases). The germline V and J ends were trimmed by 2 bases and 7 bases, with 11 bases remaining between them. Germline CDR1 is MNHEY and CDR2 is SVGAGI. The CDR3 covers 13 residues. The CDR3 DNA sequence: TGTGCCAGCAGTTACACCGGACAATCTGGCTACACCTTC. Its protein is CASSYTGQSGYTF.

The rearrangement joins TRBV20-1 to TRBJ2-7; TRBD2 matches at 7 bases. This CDR3 is built from 14 residues. Germline V gives CDR1 DFQATT, CDR2 SNEGSKA (reference sequence). V was clipped by 5 bases and J by 5 bases; unmatched bases: 12. CDR3 loop: CSAGPPRGRDEQYF. The DNA for the CDR3 is TGCAGTGCTGGACCGCCCCGTGGGAGGGACGAGCAGTACTTC.

This chain links TRBV20-1 with TRBJ2-2; D uncertain. Per germline, CDR1 DFQATT and CDR2 SNEGSKA (reference sequence). Trimming took off 5 bases at V and 3 bases at J, with 10 bases between the two ends. The CDR3 is 13 amino acids. CDR3 region: CSAFPPDTGELFF. The CDR3 nucleotides are TGCAGTGCTTTCCCTCCGGACACCGGGGAGCTGTTTTTT.

In this sample, this clonotype turned up many times. V usage is TRBV29-1 and J usage is TRBJ2-1, with D uncertain. Germline V gene data show CDR1 as SQVTM and CDR2 as ANQGSEA. V lost 3 bases and J 10 bases, leaving 1 base between the germline ends. The CDR3 has 8 amino acids. CDR3 in amino acids: CSVDEQFF. The CDR3 region has the DNA TGCAGCGTTGACGAGCAGTTCTTC.

This clonotype was picked up a small number of times. This chain links TRBV7-2 with TRBJ2-5; tentative D call: TRBD1 (6 bases). The CDR3 consists of 12 residues. Deletions cut 2 bases from V and 11 bases from J, with 12 bases between. Germline V gene lookup returns CDR1 SGHTA and CDR2 FQGNSA. Here the CDR3 reads CASSLRGRAQYF. DNA for the CDR3: TGTGCCAGCAGCTTAAGGGGGAGAGCACAGTACTTC.

Only a few counts were recorded for this clonotype. The chain combines TRBV12-3 or TRBV12-4 with TRBJ1-1; D remains unclear. This CDR3 spans 11 amino acids. Trimming left V 4 bases short and J 11 bases short, with 11 bases between. CDR3 amino acids: CASSSRLVAFF. The CDR3 nucleotides are TGTGCCAGCAGTTCTAGGTTGGTCGCTTTCTTT.

This clonotype was counted at least ten times. The chain carries TRBV27 and TRBJ1-1, with 9 bases that match TRBD1. The length of the CDR3 is 14 residues. Germline assignment: CDR1 MNHEY and CDR2 SMNVEV (reference sequence). With 8 bases clipped from V and 1 base from J, the junction kept 5 bases outside the gene matches. The CDR3 is CASWTGDWNTEAFF. The CDR3 DNA follows: TGTGCCAGCTGGACAGGGGATTGGAACACTGAAGCTTTCTTT.